This T cell receptor beta chain was sequenced for a study of control samples from healthy donors and cancer patients. The V end lost 0 bases, the J end lost 4 bases, and 9 bases lay between the germline ends. The CDR3 extends over 14 amino acids. Germline lookup yields CDR1 LGHDT and CDR2 YNNKEL (reference sequence). The method was immunoSEQ multiplex PCR; TCRdb's version includes in-frame clones alone and lacks a portion of them. This sample yields roughly 88,000 clones, of which approximately 91% are seen a single time; 0.92% belongs to the top ten. This clone was detected a few times. The genes are TRBV3-1 (or the pseudogene TRBV3-2) and TRBJ1-1, with unresolved D. Material for sequencing was blood. The clonotype originates from a woman in her 30s in good health. DNA for the CDR3: TGTGCCAGCAGCCAAGATTGGTTGGTCACTGAAGCTTTCTTT. This codes for CASSQDWLVTEAFF.